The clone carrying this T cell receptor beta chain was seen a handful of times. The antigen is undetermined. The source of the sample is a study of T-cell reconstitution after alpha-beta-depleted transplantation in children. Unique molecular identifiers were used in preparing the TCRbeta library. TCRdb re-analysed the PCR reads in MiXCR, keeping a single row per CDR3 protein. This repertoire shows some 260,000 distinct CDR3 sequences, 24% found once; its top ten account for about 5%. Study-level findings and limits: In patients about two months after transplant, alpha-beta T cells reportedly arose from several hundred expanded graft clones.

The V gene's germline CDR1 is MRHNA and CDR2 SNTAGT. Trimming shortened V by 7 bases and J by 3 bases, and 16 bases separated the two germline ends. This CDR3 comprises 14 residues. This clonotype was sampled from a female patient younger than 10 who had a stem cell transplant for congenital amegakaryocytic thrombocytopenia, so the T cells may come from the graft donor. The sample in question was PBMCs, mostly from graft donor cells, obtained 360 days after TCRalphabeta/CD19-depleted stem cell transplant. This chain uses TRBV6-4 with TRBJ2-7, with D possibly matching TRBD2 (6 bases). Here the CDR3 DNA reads TGTGCCAGCAAGTCTGCGGGGCGTAACTACGAGCAGTACTTC. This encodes CASKSAGRNYEQYF.